The rows below give T cell receptor beta chains drawn from one sample of a study of blood T cells in healthy people across ages. TCRdb re-derived calls from the 5' RACE reads in MiXCR, one entry per CDR3 protein. Altogether some 880,000 distinct CDR3 sequences are present, about 36% being singletons, with the ten largest covering about an eighth. The sample consisted of blood. Receptors were obtained from a man aged 18-30 years in good health. CDR3s include the opening cysteine and the closing phenylalanine or tryptophan. D genes are given only for firm matches. The listing skips clone size in some rows; elsewhere it reads once, few, many or a size class.

v_call	clone_size	d_call	j_call	cdr3_nt	cdr3_aa
TRBV4-3	-	-	TRBJ2-1	TGCGCCAGCAGCCAAGTAACCCTCAATGAGCAGTTCTTC	CASSQVTLNEQFF
TRBV20-1	-	TRBD2	TRBJ2-3	TGCAGTGCTCCGGACGGGGGGGAGAGCACAGATACGCGGTATTTT	CSAPDGGESTDTRYF
TRBV4-1	-	TRBD2	TRBJ2-5	TGCGCCAGCAGCCAAGATGGGGCTAGCGGGAGGTCAGAGACCCAGTACTTC	CASSQDGASGRSETQYF
TRBV12-3/TRBV12-4	few	-	TRBJ1-2	TGTGCCAGCGGCTCTTCCGGACATCGGTATGGCTACACCTTC	CASGSSGHRYGYTF
TRBV2	-	-	TRBJ1-1	TGTGCCAGCCTCGATCTGGGCACTGGAGCTTTCTTT	CASLDLGTGAFF
TRBV2	-	TRBD1	TRBJ1-4	TGTGCCAGCAGGGGGGACAGGGCCCGAAATGAAAAACTGTTTTTT	CASRGDRARNEKLFF
TRBV7-2	few	-	TRBJ1-5	TGTGCCAGCAGCTTTTTGGGCTTGCCCCAGCATTTT	CASSFLGLPQHF
TRBV20-1	-	-	TRBJ2-7	TGCAGTGCTAGGGGGAGGGGGGAGTATGGCGAGCAGTACTTC	CSARGRGEYGEQYF
TRBV7-9	many	-	TRBJ2-7	TGTGCCAGCAGCCCCTCCCACGAGCAGTACTTC	CASSPSHEQYF
TRBV28	few	TRBD2	TRBJ2-5	TGTGCCAGCAGCCCAAGACTAGCGGGGATGCAGTACTTC	CASSPRLAGMQYF
TRBV6-2/TRBV6-3	-	-	TRBJ1-4	TGTGCCAGCAGTCCCCGGAGGGGCTCTGAAAAACTGTTTTTT	CASSPRRGSEKLFF
TRBV18	-	TRBD1	TRBJ2-7	TGTGCCAGCTCACCGACAGGGGACGAGCAGTACTTC	CASSPTGDEQYF
TRBV7-7	many	-	TRBJ2-5	TGTGCTAGCAGCGCCGAGTCGGGGGCCTTTGCAGAGACCCAGTACTTC	CASSAESGAFAETQYF
TRBV6-1	-	-	TRBJ2-7	TGTGCTAGCACATGGGGACAAGAGACCCGGTACTTC	CASTWGQETRYF
TRBV13	few	TRBD1	TRBJ1-2	TGTGCCAGCAGCTTTAGATTGGGACAGGGGGACCGTGGCTACACCTTC	CASSFRLGQGDRGYTF
TRBV6-1	-	TRBD1	TRBJ1-5	TGTGCCAGCAGTGAAGGGGGGACAGCCTTCAATCAGCCCCAGCATTTT	CASSEGGTAFNQPQHF
TRBV20-1	-	TRBD2	TRBJ2-1	TGCAGTGCGGGGAGAGAGACTAGCGGGGGGGGATGGAATGAGCAGTTCTTC	CSAGRETSGGGWNEQFF
TRBV4-3	-	-	TRBJ2-7	TGCGCCAGCAGCCAAGACTACCGGAACCCGTCGTACTTC	CASSQDYRNPSYF
TRBV2	-	-	TRBJ1-6	TGTGCCAGCAGGGTGGCGCTAAATTCACCCCTCCACTTT	CASRVALNSPLHF
TRBV15	-	-	TRBJ1-1	TGTGCCACCAGCAGAGATCTGATGGGGGCGGACACTGAAGCTTTCTTT	CATSRDLMGADTEAFF
TRBV7-6	many	TRBD2	TRBJ2-3	TGTGCCAGCAGCTTAGCAAGCGGGGCTCTAGCGACTAGCACAGATACGCAGTATTTT	CASSLASGALATSTDTQYF
TRBV28	once	-	TRBJ1-4	TGTGCCAGCAGTTTTCAACAGGGAGGACCTAATGAAAAACTGTTTTTT	CASSFQQGGPNEKLFF
TRBV20-1	many	-	TRBJ1-2	TGCAGTGCTAGAGATGGCGGGAACTATGGCTACACCTTC	CSARDGGNYGYTF
TRBV3-1	-	-	TRBJ1-3	TGTGCCAGCAGCCAAAATGGAACCACCATATATTTT	CASSQNGTTIYF
TRBV6-6	-	TRBD2	TRBJ2-1	TGTGCCAGCAGCCGACTGACTTTAGCGGGGGGGCATAAGGAGCAGTTCTTC	CASSRLTLAGGHKEQFF
TRBV3-1	few	TRBD1	TRBJ1-2	TGTGCCAGCAGCCAAATAAGCGGGCGTACAGGGGACGACTATGGCTACACCTTC	CASSQISGRTGDDYGYTF
TRBV12-3/TRBV12-4	-	-	TRBJ2-5	TGTGCCAGCAGTTTAGCGCTGAATGAGCAGTACTTC	CASSLALNEQYF
TRBV6-4	-	-	TRBJ2-3	TGTGCCAGCAGTGCCGGGACAAACACAGATACGCAGTATTTT	CASSAGTNTDTQYF
TRBV29-1	few	-	TRBJ1-1	TGCAGCGTCCACCTTTGGGTGGGGAACACTGAAGCTTTCTTT	CSVHLWVGNTEAFF
TRBV20-1	many	TRBD2	TRBJ2-3	TGCAGTGCTAGAGATCCCCAGCGGGGTACCGCAGATACGCAGTATTTT	CSARDPQRGTADTQYF
TRBV12-3/TRBV12-4	-	-	TRBJ1-5	TGTGCCAGCAGTACTGGACACTTTCAGCCCCAGCATTTT	CASSTGHFQPQHF
TRBV5-1	few	TRBD1	TRBJ2-1	TGCGCCAGCAGCACGATACCCGGGACAGGGGGAATTAATGAGCAGTTCTTC	CASSTIPGTGGINEQFF